The 13 T cell receptor beta chains below all came from one sample that was sequenced in a study of blood T cell repertoires in COVID-19. Generated by immunoSEQ multiplex PCR, the TCRdb table keeps only in-frame clones and is missing some. The sample includes about 360,000 clones, 86% of them seen just once. The source material was peripheral blood. All receptors come from a woman aged 55 to 70 with COVID-19, enrolled during active disease.

This clone was counted once. V and J are TRBV7-9 and TRBJ2-3; 11 nucleotides align to TRBD2. V dropped 1 base and J dropped 3; count of bases not matched to a gene: 3. The germline V gene has CDR1 SEHNR and CDR2 FQNEAQ (reference sequence). This CDR3 is built from 16 residues. The CDR3 sequence is CASSLVSSGGTDTQYF. Written as DNA, the CDR3 is TGTGCCAGCAGCTTAGTGTCTAGCGGGGGGACAGATACGCAGTATTTT.

This clone was found once. J is TRBJ2-7 and V is TRBV20-1; maybe TRBD1 (5 bases). The CDR3 loop spans 11 amino acids. Trimming pared 6 bases from V and 4 bases from J, leaving 10 bases between. Germline lookup yields CDR1 DFQATT and CDR2 SNEGSKA (reference sequence). The chain's CDR3 is CSAGKGYEQYF. CDR3 DNA sequence: TGCAGTGCAGGCAAGGGGTACGAGCAGTACTTC.

V usage is TRBV7-2 and J usage is TRBJ1-1, with 8 bases lining up with TRBD1. The germline CDR1 and CDR2 sequences are SGHTA and FQGNSA. The J segment lost 4 bases and the V segment lost 5 bases, leaving 3 bases of the junction unmatched. The CDR3 has 13 amino acids. The CDR3 here is CASSQTGGTEAFF. Here the CDR3 DNA reads TGTGCCAGCAGCCAAACAGGGGGCACTGAAGCTTTCTTT.

With respect to this clone: Additional DNA sequences in this sample encode the identical CDR3. The chain employs TRBV6-5 and TRBJ1-5, with a weak D call TRBD1 (6 bases). Germline values: CDR1 MNHEY, CDR2 SVGAGI. V was shortened by 5 bases and J by 2 bases, with 7 bases between the two germline ends. The CDR3 length is 13 residues. The chain's CDR3 is CASSRQGNQPQHF. The DNA for the CDR3 is TGTGCCAGCAGTCGACAGGGCAATCAGCCCCAGCATTTT.

The V and J genes are TRBV7-8 and TRBJ1-2, with a weak D call TRBD1 (6 bases). The germline gives CDR1 SGHVS, CDR2 FQNEAQ. V gave up 3 bases and J gave up 5 bases, with 19 bases separating them. The CDR3 has 16 residues. CDR3 DNA: TGTGCCAGCAGCTTGCGAACAGGGACCATTACATATGGCTACACCTTC. This gives the protein CASSLRTGTITYGYTF. Full variable domain (missing parts from reference TRBV7-8 and TRBJ1-2): GAGVSQSPRYKVAKRGQDVALRCDPISGHVSLFWYQQALGQGPEFLTYFQNEAQLDKSGLPSDRFFAERPEGSVSTLKIQRTQQEDSAVYLCASSLRTGTITYGYTFGSGTRLTVV.

V is TRBV6-2 or TRBV6-3 and J is TRBJ1-2, with D perhaps matching TRBD1 (5 bases). CDR3 size: 12 residues. The V and J ends lost 4 bases and 8 bases respectively, with 11 bases between them. The germline V gene has CDR1 MNHEY and CDR2 SVGEGT. CDR3 amino acids: CASSSGGRGYTF. The CDR3 DNA is TGTGCCAGCAGTTCGGGGGGTAGAGGCTACACCTTC.

The chain couples TRBV10-3 to TRBJ1-1; 7 bases map to TRBD1. After removal of 10 bases from V and 11 bases from J, the junction contained 10 bases not matched to a gene. Germline-derived CDR1 and CDR2 are ENHRY and SYGVKD. This CDR3 has 11 residues. CDR3 loop: CAKNRGWSAFF. The CDR3, as DNA: TGTGCCAAGAACAGGGGATGGTCCGCTTTCTTT.

V and J are TRBV4-1 and TRBJ1-5, with TRBD1 as a possible D gene (5 bases). V lost 3 bases, J lost 1 base, and 10 bases lay in between. The CDR3 has 15 amino acids. Germline CDR1 and CDR2: MGHRA and YSYEKL. The CDR3 DNA is TGCGCCAGCAGCCACGCAGGGTTGAGCAATCAGCCCCAGCATTTT. Encoded protein: CASSHAGLSNQPQHF.

Only one count was recorded for this clone. V is TRBV29-1 and J is TRBJ2-1; 9 positions agree with TRBD1. CDR1 and CDR2 from the germline V gene are SQVTM and ANQGSEA. The CDR3 spans 14 residues. The J segment lost 6 bases and the V segment lost 5 bases, leaving 8 bases of the junction unmatched. CDR3 nucleotides: TGCAGCGTTTATCAACAGGGGGCAGGCAATGAGCAGTTCTTC. Protein sequence: CSVYQQGAGNEQFF.

This rearrangement joins TRBV7-2 to TRBJ2-7, with no clear D. Trimming shortened V by 1 base and J by 0 bases, and 7 bases separated the two germline ends. The CDR3 totals 14 residues. Looked up from germline, CDR1 is SGHTA and CDR2 is FQGNSA. CDR3 DNA sequence: TGTGCCAGCAGCTTAGGCGGAGACTCCTACGAGCAGTACTTC. It encodes CASSLGGDSYEQYF.

CDR3 loop: CASSLGTRDNEQFF. CDR3 DNA: TGCGCCAGCAGCTTGGGGACAAGGGACAATGAGCAGTTCTTC. This rearrangement joins TRBV5-1 to TRBJ2-1, with a possible D match to TRBD1 (5 bases). Per germline, CDR1 SGHRS and CDR2 YFSETQ. V was trimmed by 0 bases and J by 5 bases, leaving 9 bases between them. The CDR3 consists of 14 residues. Combining the CDR3 with reference TRBV5-1 and TRBJ2-1 gives the whole variable domain KAGVTQTPRYLIKTRGQQVTLSCSPISGHRSVSWYQQTPGQGLQFLFEYFSETQRNKGNFPGRFSGRQFSNSRSEMNVSTLELGDSALYLCASSLGTRDNEQFFGPGTRLTVL.

J is TRBJ1-4 and V is TRBV5-1; 12 nucleotides align to TRBD1. The CDR3 is 16 residues long. From germline, CDR1 is SGHRS and CDR2 YFSETQ. Trimming at V came to 4 bases and at J to 4 bases, leaving 5 bases not matched to a gene. The CDR3 DNA is TGCGCCAGCAGCGAGGGACAGGGGGCCGGTAATGAAAAACTGTTTTTT. It specifies CASSEGQGAGNEKLFF.

This rearrangement joins TRBV7-2 to TRBJ1-6, with TRBD1 as a possible D gene (5 bases). CDR1 and CDR2 (germline): SGHTA, FQGNSA. V was cut by 1 base and J by 9 bases, with 10 bases left in between. The CDR3 runs 14 residues. CDR3 bases: TGTGCCAGCAGCTTAGTGGGCGGGGGTTCACCCCTCCACTTT. Translating it yields CASSLVGGGSPLHF.